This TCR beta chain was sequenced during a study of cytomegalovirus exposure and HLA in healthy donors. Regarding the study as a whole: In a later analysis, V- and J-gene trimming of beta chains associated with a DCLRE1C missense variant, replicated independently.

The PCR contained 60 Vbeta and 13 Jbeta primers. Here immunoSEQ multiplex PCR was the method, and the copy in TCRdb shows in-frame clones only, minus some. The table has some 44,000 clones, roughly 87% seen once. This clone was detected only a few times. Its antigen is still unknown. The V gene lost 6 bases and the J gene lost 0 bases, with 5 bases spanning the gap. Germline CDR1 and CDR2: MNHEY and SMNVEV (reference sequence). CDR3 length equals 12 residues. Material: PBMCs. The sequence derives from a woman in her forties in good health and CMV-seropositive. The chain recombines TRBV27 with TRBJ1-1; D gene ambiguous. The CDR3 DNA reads TGTGCCAGCAGACAGATGAACACTGAAGCTTTCTTT. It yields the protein CASRQMNTEAFF.